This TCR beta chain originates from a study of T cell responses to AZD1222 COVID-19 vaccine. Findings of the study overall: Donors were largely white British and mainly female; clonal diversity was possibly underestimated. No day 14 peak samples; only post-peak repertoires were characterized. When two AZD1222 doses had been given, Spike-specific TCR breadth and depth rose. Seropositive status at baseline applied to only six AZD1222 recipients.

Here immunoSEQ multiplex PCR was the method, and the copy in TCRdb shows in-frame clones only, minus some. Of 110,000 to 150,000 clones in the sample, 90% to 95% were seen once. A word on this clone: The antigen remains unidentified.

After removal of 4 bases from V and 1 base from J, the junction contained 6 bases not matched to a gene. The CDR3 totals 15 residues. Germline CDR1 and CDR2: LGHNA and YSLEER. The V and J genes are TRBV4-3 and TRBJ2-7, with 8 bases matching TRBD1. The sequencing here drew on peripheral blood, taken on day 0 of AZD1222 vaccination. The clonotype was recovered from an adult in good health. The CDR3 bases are TGCGCCAGCAGCCGCCTTGGGACAGGTTCCTACGAGCAGTACTTC. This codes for CASSRLGTGSYEQYF.